This record concerns one T cell receptor (beta chain) sequence. What this receptor recognizes is not known. Per-base quality was not reported, and no clone a single base away is much larger than it. The collaborating institutions used their own protocols to collect whole blood in K2EDTA tubes. For TCRbeta analysis, collaborators shipped samples in one of three forms: frozen whole blood, isolated PBMCs, or DNA extracted from either of those sample types. CDR3 length: 15 amino acids, cysteine to phenylalanine. Kept here is only the CDR3 DNA, which spans 45 bases and is read in frame from base 1. Trimming removed 0 bases from V and 1 base from J, leaving 10 bases between the germline ends. Looking up the germline V gene (reference sequence) yields CDR1 SGHNT and CDR2 YYREEE. The sample comes from a study of blood T cell repertoires in COVID-19 (dated by TCRdb to 2020 to 2021). At the level of the whole study: The collaborator samples originated in the United States, Italy and Spain and spanned the acute and convalescent phases of COVID-19. The material from the prospective study consisted of cDNA or gDNA derived from T cells, B-cell-depleted T cells, or PBMCs. The dataset comprised deeply sampled blood TCRbeta repertoires from subjects exposed to, actively infected with, or recovered from COVID-19. The repertoires were released in a freely available public database intended as a resource for research on the immune response to SARS-CoV-2. The samples were drawn from two sources: the first 160 participants of the ongoing ImmuneRACE study, and fewer than 1,500 subjects contributed by 6 global collaborators. The sample metadata nearly always contained a de-identified subject ID, COVID-19 status, age in years and sex. Where available, HLA class I and class II types were obtained from metadata supplied by the sample provider rather than from assay-based typing. Overall results and qualifications from the work: The quantity of clinical and demographic metadata differed by source and by participant and was supplied without curation.

TCRbeta CDR3 regions were amplified from genomic DNA by means of the immunoSEQ Assay, a bias-controlled multiplex PCR. The study's processing was this. Nucleated cell counts per sample were estimated from amplification of reference gene primers within the assay. Sequence reads were collapsed and filtered to measure the absolute abundance of every unique TCRbeta CDR3 rearrangement. For each sample, productive Simpson clonality was calculated as the square root of Simpson's diversity index across productive rearrangements. The immuneACCESS repertoire file appears here via TCRdb, limited to in-frame rearrangements. These files lack a portion of the clones; in checked studies, under half of the deficit traces to unresolved V genes, and the cause of the others is not known. That table is the source of V, J and clone size, and D and trimming were worked out from the DNA. The table for this sample lists about 42,000 clones; 89% of them were counted only once. Around 0.41% of the sample rests with the top ten.

Material for sequencing was peripheral blood. The sequence joins TRBV5-4 to TRBJ1-2; TRBD1 is perhaps the D gene, given 6 matching bases. This receptor was taken from a human donor in a cohort sampled during active COVID-19. The CDR3 here reads CASSLVTGNNYGYTF. The DNA is as follows: TGTGCCAGCAGCTTGGTTACAGGGAATAACTATGGCTACACCTTC.